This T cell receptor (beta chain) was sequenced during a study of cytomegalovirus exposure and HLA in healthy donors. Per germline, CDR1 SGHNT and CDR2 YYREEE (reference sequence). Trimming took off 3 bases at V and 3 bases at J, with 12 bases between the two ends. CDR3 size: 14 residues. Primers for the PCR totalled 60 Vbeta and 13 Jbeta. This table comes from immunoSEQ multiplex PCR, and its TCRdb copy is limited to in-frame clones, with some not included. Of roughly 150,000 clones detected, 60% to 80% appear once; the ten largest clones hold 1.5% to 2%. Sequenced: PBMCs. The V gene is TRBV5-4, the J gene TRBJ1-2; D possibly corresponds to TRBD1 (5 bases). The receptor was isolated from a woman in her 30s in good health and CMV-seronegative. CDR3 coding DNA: TGTGCCAGCAGCTCGGTTGGCAGGGACTATGGCTACACCTTC. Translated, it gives CASSSVGRDYGYTF.